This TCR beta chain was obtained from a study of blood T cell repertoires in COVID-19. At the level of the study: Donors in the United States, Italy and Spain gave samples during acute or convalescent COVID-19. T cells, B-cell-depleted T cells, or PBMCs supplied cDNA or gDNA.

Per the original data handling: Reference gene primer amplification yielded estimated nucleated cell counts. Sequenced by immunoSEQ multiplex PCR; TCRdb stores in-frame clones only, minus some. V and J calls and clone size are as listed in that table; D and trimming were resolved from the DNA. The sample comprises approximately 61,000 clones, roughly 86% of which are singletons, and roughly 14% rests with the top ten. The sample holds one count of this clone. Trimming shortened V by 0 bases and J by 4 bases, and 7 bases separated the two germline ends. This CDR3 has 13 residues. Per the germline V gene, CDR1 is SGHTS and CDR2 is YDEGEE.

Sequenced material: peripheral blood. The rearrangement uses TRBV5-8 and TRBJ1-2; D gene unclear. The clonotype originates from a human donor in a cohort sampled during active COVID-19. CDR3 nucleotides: TGTGCCAGCAGCTTGGGGGAGCCCTATGGCTACACCTTC. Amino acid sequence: CASSLGEPYGYTF.